The 32 T cell receptor beta chains reported below all come from one sample, sequenced in a study of T cell responses to AZD1222 COVID-19 vaccine. Profiled with immunoSEQ multiplex PCR; TCRdb holds only in-frame clones, not every one. This table has 75,000 to 85,000 clones, roughly 80% appearing once. Sequences were derived from peripheral blood, sampled 28 days after the second dose of the MenACWY control vaccine. The receptors shown here come from an adult who received the MenACWY meningococcal vaccine as a control.

The genes are TRBV28 and TRBJ2-7; 11 bases map to TRBD2. The trim removed 10 bases at V and 2 bases at J, leaving 7 bases unmatched. Germline V gene lookup returns CDR1 MDHEN and CDR2 SYDVKM. This CDR3 is 14 amino acids long. The CDR3 sequence is CATRTSGSTYEQYF. The CDR3 nucleotides read TGTGCCACCCGGACTAGCGGGTCAACCTACGAGCAGTACTTC.

This chain connects TRBV21-1 to TRBJ2-1; the table's D call, TRBD2, was not checked against the DNA. TRBV21-1 is listed as a pseudogene. The CDR3 is made up of 14 amino acids. As DNA, the CDR3 is TGTGCCAGCAGCAAGGAGGTATCCTACAATGAGCAGTTCTTC. Translated: CASSKEVSYNEQFF.

This clone was seen a single time. The chain has TRBV27 and TRBJ1-6; D gene unclear. V was shortened by 0 bases and J by 7 bases, with 10 bases between the two germline ends. The length of the CDR3 is 15 residues. CDR1 is MNHEY, CDR2 SMNVEV, per germline (reference sequence). The CDR3 nucleotides read TGTGCCAGCAGTTTATCGATATGGAGGAATTCACCCCTCCACTTT. It translates to CASSLSIWRNSPLHF.

The gene calls are TRBV3-1 (or the pseudogene TRBV3-2) and TRBJ1-2; 9 bases agree with TRBD1. With V trimmed by 7 bases and J by 2 bases, 5 bases remained unmatched. CDR3 length: 14 residues. Germline V gene lookup returns CDR1 LGHDT and CDR2 YNNKEL (reference sequence). The CDR3 bases are TGTGCCAGCAAAGACAGGGGGACCAACTATGGCTACACCTTC. Protein product: CASKDRGTNYGYTF.

The genes are TRBV4-3 and TRBJ1-1, with D maybe TRBD1 (5 bases). Germline loops: CDR1 LGHNA, CDR2 YSLEER. CDR3 length equals 15 residues. The V and J ends lost 1 base and 0 bases respectively, with 9 bases between them. CDR3 region: CASSQGDELNTEAFF. For the CDR3, the DNA is TGCGCCAGCAGCCAAGGGGACGAACTGAACACTGAAGCTTTCTTT.

The chain combines TRBV12-3 or TRBV12-4 with TRBJ2-5, with 10 bases that match TRBD2. V shed 6 bases and J 4 bases; nucleotides not matched to a gene: 2. The CDR3 covers 13 residues. This CDR3 reads CASRSGRGETQYF. CDR3 sequence (DNA): TGTGCCAGCAGAAGCGGGAGGGGAGAGACCCAGTACTTC.

The V call is TRBV5-5, the J call TRBJ2-2; D call uncertain. CDR3 size: 14 residues. V gave up 0 bases and J gave up 4 bases, with 7 bases separating them. Germline V gives CDR1 SGHKS, CDR2 YYEKEE (reference sequence). The CDR3 nucleotides are TGTGCCAGCAGCTTGGGATTTTTCACCGGGGAGCTGTTTTTT. Translation: CASSLGFFTGELFF.

The V and J genes are TRBV28 and TRBJ2-7; D might be TRBD2 (6 bases). The germline V gene encodes CDR1 MDHEN and CDR2 SYDVKM. V was pared by 5 bases and J by 0 bases, with 14 bases between. CDR3 length: 15 amino acids. The CDR3 protein is CASSETGTASYEQYF. For the CDR3, the DNA is TGTGCCAGCAGTGAAACCGGGACTGCCTCCTACGAGCAGTACTTC.

The rearrangement links TRBV28 to TRBJ1-5; D is undetermined. Germline CDR1 and CDR2: MDHEN and SYDVKM. This CDR3 spans 12 amino acids. With 6 bases removed from V and 5 bases from J, the gap between germline ends came to 8 bases. In DNA form, the CDR3 reads TGTGCCAGCAGCACTGTAGATCAGCCCCAGCATTTT. This encodes CASSTVDQPQHF.

The chain joins TRBV28 to TRBJ2-3; TRBD2 aligns across 12 bases. V dropped 7 bases and J dropped 3; count of bases not matched to a gene: 8. In germline, CDR1 is MDHEN, CDR2 SYDVKM. The CDR3 is 16 residues long. As DNA, the CDR3 is TGTGCCAGCACCCAATTACTAGCGGGAGGTACAGATACGCAGTATTTT. The encoded protein is CASTQLLAGGTDTQYF.

The chain is built from TRBV3-1 (or the pseudogene TRBV3-2) and TRBJ1-6; a weak D match, TRBD1 (5 bases). The germline gives CDR1 LGHDT, CDR2 YNNKEL (reference sequence). CDR3 size: 15 residues. The V end was cut by 1 base, the J end by 9 bases, with 13 bases between. The CDR3: CASSQAGGSGSPLHF. Here the CDR3 DNA reads TGTGCCAGCAGCCAAGCGGGGGGTAGCGGTTCACCCCTCCACTTT.

The chain carries TRBV7-9 and TRBJ2-7, with 8 bases matching TRBD1. This CDR3 has 15 amino acids. Germline V CDR1 and CDR2: SEHNR, FQNEAQ (reference sequence). J lost 0 bases, V lost 5 bases, and 6 bases had no gene match. CDR3 nucleotide sequence: TGTGCCAGCAGCGCTAATACAGGGGGCTCCTACGAGCAGTACTTC. Amino acids: CASSANTGGSYEQYF.

The V call is TRBV27, the J call TRBJ1-6; D unresolved. Germline loops: CDR1 MNHEY, CDR2 SMNVEV (reference sequence). This CDR3 is built from 12 residues. Deletions cut 3 bases from V and 8 bases from J, with 5 bases between. The DNA for the CDR3 is TGTGCCAGCAGTTTCTTGGATTCACCCCTCCACTTT. Its translation: CASSFLDSPLHF.

A few counts support this clone. The gene calls are TRBV7-9 and TRBJ1-1; tentative D call: TRBD1 (6 bases). Germline V gene sequence: CDR1 SEHNR, CDR2 FQNEAQ (reference sequence). V shed 5 bases and J shed 0 bases, with 13 bases lying between them. CDR3 size: 15 residues. The CDR3 nucleotides are TGTGCCAGCAGCCCCCAGGGGAGGATGAACACTGAAGCTTTCTTT. Encoded protein: CASSPQGRMNTEAFF.

This clone was found once. V gene TRBV18 combines with J gene TRBJ2-5; D call uncertain. V was shortened by 2 bases and J by 1 base, with 8 bases between the two germline ends. This CDR3 comprises 14 residues. Germline-derived CDR1 and CDR2 are KGHSH and LQKENI. CDR3 nucleotide sequence: TGTGCCAGCTCACCATCAACAGCCCAAGAGACCCAGTACTTC. This gives the protein CASSPSTAQETQYF. Supplemented by reference TRBV18 and TRBJ2-5, the full variable domain reads NAGVMQNPRHLVRRRGQEARLRCSPMKGHSHVYWYRQLPEEGLKFMVYLQKENIIDESGMPKERFSAEFPKEGPSILRIQQVVRGDSAAYFCASSPSTAQETQYFGPGTRLLVL.

V gene TRBV2 combines with J gene TRBJ2-1; the D is unclear. V dropped 5 bases and J dropped 1 base, with 15 bases sitting between them. The CDR3 is made up of 16 amino acids. Per the germline V gene, CDR1 is SNHLY and CDR2 is FYNNEI. CDR3 DNA: TGTGCCAGCAGTCAGGCGATTCTAGGATCCTACAATGAGCAGTTCTTC. Encoded protein: CASSQAILGSYNEQFF.

This clone was observed once. The chain is built from TRBV19 and TRBJ2-1; a possible D gene is TRBD1 (5 bases). Germline CDR1 is LNHDA and CDR2 is SQIVND (reference sequence). V was trimmed by 3 bases and J by 3 bases, leaving 12 bases between them. CDR3 size: 15 residues. The CDR3 bases are TGTGCCAGTAGTATCCAGCAGGGCAACTACAATGAGCAGTTCTTC. It translates to CASSIQQGNYNEQFF.

The chain links TRBV29-1 to TRBJ2-1; D not resolved. This CDR3 is 12 amino acids long. Trimming shortened V by 5 bases and J by 5 bases, and 10 bases separated the two germline ends. Germline V gene sequence: CDR1 SQVTM, CDR2 ANQGSEA. The CDR3 region is CSVSSGNNEQFF. The CDR3 DNA reads as TGCAGCGTTTCGTCTGGAAACAATGAGCAGTTCTTC.

The V call is TRBV6-5, the J call TRBJ1-2; 7 nucleotides align to TRBD1. This CDR3 has 14 residues. Germline CDR1 MNHEY, CDR2 SVGAGI. V lost 6 bases, J lost 5 bases, and 9 bases stayed unmatched. As DNA, the CDR3 is TGTGCCAGCAGCCTCGAGGGGGCTGGGTATGGCTACACCTTC. Its translation is CASSLEGAGYGYTF.

The chain joins TRBV5-4 to TRBJ2-3, with 12 bases matching TRBD2. The germline V gene has CDR1 SGHNT and CDR2 YYREEE (reference sequence). The CDR3 consists of 17 residues. V was clipped by 2 bases and J by 0 bases; unmatched bases: 4. This CDR3 is CASSLGLAGLSTDTQYF. CDR3 DNA: TGTGCCAGCAGCTTAGGACTAGCGGGACTTAGCACAGATACGCAGTATTTT.

This clone has a handful of counts. Different DNA sequences within this sample yield the same CDR3. The J gene is TRBJ2-5, the V gene TRBV9; no clear D. Trimming shortened V by 0 bases and J by 3 bases, and 9 bases separated the two germline ends. CDR3 size: 14 residues. Germline lookup yields CDR1 SGDLS and CDR2 YYNGEE. CDR3 amino acids: CASSVGSGEETQYF. DNA for the CDR3: TGTGCCAGCAGCGTAGGTTCAGGAGAAGAGACCCAGTACTTC.

This clone was counted between two and nine times. The chain couples TRBV4-1 to TRBJ2-3; D not certain. The CDR3 is made up of 16 amino acids. The V end was cut by 1 base, the J end by 1 base, with 12 bases between. The germline gives CDR1 MGHRA, CDR2 YSYEKL. The CDR3 bases are TGCGCCAGCAGCCAAGCGGGTAACCCGGGCACAGATACGCAGTATTTT. This encodes CASSQAGNPGTDTQYF.

This rearrangement joins TRBV2 to TRBJ1-4; 7 positions agree with TRBD1. The CDR3 totals 14 residues. Per germline, CDR1 SNHLY and CDR2 FYNNEI. V lost 6 bases to trimming and J lost 10 bases; unmatched junction nucleotides: 11. The CDR3 coding sequence is TGTGCCAGCAGGCGATTTGGGACAGAAGGAAAACTGTTTTTT. Protein: CASRRFGTEGKLFF.

The chain has TRBV28 and TRBJ1-5; D is perhaps TRBD1 (5 bases). Trimming shortened V by 8 bases and J by 2 bases, and 10 bases separated the two germline ends. The CDR3 spans 13 residues. Germline loops: CDR1 MDHEN, CDR2 SYDVKM. The CDR3 DNA is TGTGCCAGCGCCCGGGGGGGCAATCAGCCCCAGCATTTT. Protein: CASARGGNQPQHF.

About this clone itself: One end of the junction varies from germline; a read error may be responsible. This sample includes further DNA sequences coding for the same CDR3. This sequence joins TRBV4-3 and TRBJ1-3; the D is unclear. The CDR3 has 16 residues. CDR1 LGHNA and CDR2 YSLEER come from the germline V gene. The CDR3 region is CASSQDWLDSGNTIYF. In DNA form, the CDR3 reads TGCGCCAGCAGTCAAGATTGGCTCGACTCTGGAAACACCATATATTTT.

The chain links TRBV2 to TRBJ2-1, with D possibly TRBD2 on 6 matching bases. Germline CDR1 reads SNHLY; CDR2 reads FYNNEI. CDR3 length: 11 residues. The V end was cut by 6 bases, the J end by 10 bases, with 10 bases between. The CDR3 bases are TGTGCCAGCAGGGAGGAGGGAGAGCAGTTCTTC. This gives the protein CASREEGEQFF. The whole variable domain, remainder taken from reference TRBV2 and TRBJ2-1, is EPEVTQTPSHQVTQMGQEVILRCVPISNHLYFYWYRQILGQKVEFLVSFYNNEISEKSEIFDDQFSVERPDGSNFTLKIRSTKLEDSAMYFCASREEGEQFFGPGTRLTVL.

V is TRBV2 and J is TRBJ2-3; TRBD1 or TRBD2 may be the D gene (5 bases each). The CDR3 sequence is 18 residues long. CDR1 and CDR2 from the germline V gene are SNHLY and FYNNEI. Deletions cut 5 bases from V and 1 base from J, with 22 bases between. In nucleotides, the CDR3 is TGTGCCAGCAGTCTATTTCCGGGACCCTTCGGGGGCACAGATACGCAGTATTTT. This sequence encodes CASSLFPGPFGGTDTQYF.

The chain combines TRBV5-6 with TRBJ1-1; a possible D gene is TRBD1 (5 bases). The germline V gene has CDR1 SGHDT and CDR2 YYEEEE. The CDR3 extends over 12 amino acids. Trimming left V 2 bases short and J 10 bases short, with 12 bases between. CDR3 region: CASSLTGQGAFF. DNA of the CDR3: TGTGCCAGCAGCTTAACGGGGCAGGGAGCTTTCTTT.

The rearrangement links TRBV2 to TRBJ1-4; the match to TRBD1 covers 8 bases. The germline V gene has CDR1 SNHLY and CDR2 FYNNEI. V dropped 5 bases and J dropped 4; count of bases not matched to a gene: 6. The CDR3 sequence is 15 residues long. CDR3 region: CASSRDRGGNEKLFF. CDR3 in DNA: TGTGCCAGCAGTCGCGACAGGGGTGGTAATGAAAAACTGTTTTTT.

This CDR3 is CASSEANQPQHF. The CDR3 DNA follows: TGTGCCAGCAGTGAGGCCAATCAGCCCCAGCATTTT. V gene TRBV28 combines with J gene TRBJ1-5; D is ambiguous. The length of the CDR3 is 12 residues. Germline V lookup: CDR1 MDHEN, CDR2 SYDVKM. Trimming removed 5 bases at V and 3 bases at J, with 5 bases between.

The V call is TRBV6-1, the J call TRBJ2-1, with 7 bases identical to TRBD2. The CDR3 is 14 amino acids. Germline CDR1 MNHNS, CDR2 SASEGT. V lost 2 bases, J lost 4 bases, and 2 bases stayed unmatched. The CDR3 DNA reads TGTGCCAGCAGTGAACTAGCGGCTTACAATGAGCAGTTCTTC. It specifies CASSELAAYNEQFF.

This clone was counted once. This chain uses TRBV19 with TRBJ2-3; the match to TRBD1 covers 7 bases. The V gene end was trimmed by 4 bases and the J gene end by 4 bases; junction bases not matched to a gene: 14. CDR1 is LNHDA, CDR2 SQIVND, per germline (reference sequence). The CDR3 loop spans 17 amino acids. In DNA form, the CDR3 reads TGTGCCAGTAGTACGGGACAGCTAGGAGGTGGGCCAGATACGCAGTATTTT. Its translation: CASSTGQLGGGPDTQYF.